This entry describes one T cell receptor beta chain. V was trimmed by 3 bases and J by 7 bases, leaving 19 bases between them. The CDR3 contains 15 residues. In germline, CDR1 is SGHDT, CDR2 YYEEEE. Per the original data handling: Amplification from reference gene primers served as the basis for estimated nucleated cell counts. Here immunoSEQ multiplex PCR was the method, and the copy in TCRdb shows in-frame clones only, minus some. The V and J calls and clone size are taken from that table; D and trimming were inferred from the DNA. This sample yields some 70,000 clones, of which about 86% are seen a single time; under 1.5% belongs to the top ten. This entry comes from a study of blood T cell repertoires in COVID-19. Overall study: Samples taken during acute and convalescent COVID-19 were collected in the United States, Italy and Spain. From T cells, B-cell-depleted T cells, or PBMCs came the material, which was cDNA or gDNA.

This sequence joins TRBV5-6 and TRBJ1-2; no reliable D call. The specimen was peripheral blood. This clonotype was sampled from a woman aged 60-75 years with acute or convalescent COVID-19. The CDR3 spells CASSSGDHLYFGYTF. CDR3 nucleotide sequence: TGTGCCAGCAGCTCCGGAGACCACCTCTATTTTGGCTACACCTTC.